This TCR beta chain is drawn from a study of T cells after yellow fever vaccination. Study-wide results and caveats: The secondary T-cell response peaked on day 5, not day 15, but was weaker. FACS-sorted repertoires might harbor abundant contaminating clonotypes from the bulk population.

The CDR3 totals 15 residues. Germline CDR1 SGDLS, CDR2 YYNGEE. The trim removed 4 bases at V and 2 bases at J, leaving 4 bases unmatched. This clonotype was recorded at least ten times. TCRdb analysed the 5' RACE reads with MiXCR anew, one entry per CDR3 protein. The data show more than 15,000 distinct CDR3 sequences, around 4% seen once. This specimen was PBMCs, either bulk or a sorted T-cell subset (CD4+, CD8+, memory, or dextramer-sorted; not recorded which), taken 15 days after the yellow fever booster vaccination. The clonotype comes from a man aged 25-45 years who received the YFV17D yellow fever vaccine. The chain has TRBV9 and TRBJ2-1, with 9 bases aligning to TRBD2. In DNA, the CDR3 is TGTGCCAGCAGCCCGAGACTAGCGGCCTACAATGAGCAGTTCTTC. The encoded protein is CASSPRLAAYNEQFF. The variable domain in full, completed from reference TRBV9 and TRBJ2-1, reads DSGVTQTPKHLITATGQRVTLRCSPRSGDLSVYWYQQSLDQGLQFLIQYYNGEERAKGNILERFSAQQFPDLHSELNLSSLELGDSALYFCASSPRLAAYNEQFFGPGTRLTVL.